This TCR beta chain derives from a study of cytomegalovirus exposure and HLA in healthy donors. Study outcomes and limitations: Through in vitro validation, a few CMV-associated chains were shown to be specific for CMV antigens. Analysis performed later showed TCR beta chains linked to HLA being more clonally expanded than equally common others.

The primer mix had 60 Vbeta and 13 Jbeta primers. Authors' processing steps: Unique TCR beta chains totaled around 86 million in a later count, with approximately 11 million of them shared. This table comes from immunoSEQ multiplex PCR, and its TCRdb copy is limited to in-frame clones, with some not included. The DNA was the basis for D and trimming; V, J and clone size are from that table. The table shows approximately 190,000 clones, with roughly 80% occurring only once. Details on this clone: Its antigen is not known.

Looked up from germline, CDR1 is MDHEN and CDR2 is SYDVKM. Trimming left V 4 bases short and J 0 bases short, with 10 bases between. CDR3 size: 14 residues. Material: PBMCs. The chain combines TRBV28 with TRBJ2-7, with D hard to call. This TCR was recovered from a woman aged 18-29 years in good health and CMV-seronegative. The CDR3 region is CASSSSGSSYEQYV. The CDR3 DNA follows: TGTGCCAGCAGTTCGTCCGGGTCCTCCTACGAGCAGTACGTC.